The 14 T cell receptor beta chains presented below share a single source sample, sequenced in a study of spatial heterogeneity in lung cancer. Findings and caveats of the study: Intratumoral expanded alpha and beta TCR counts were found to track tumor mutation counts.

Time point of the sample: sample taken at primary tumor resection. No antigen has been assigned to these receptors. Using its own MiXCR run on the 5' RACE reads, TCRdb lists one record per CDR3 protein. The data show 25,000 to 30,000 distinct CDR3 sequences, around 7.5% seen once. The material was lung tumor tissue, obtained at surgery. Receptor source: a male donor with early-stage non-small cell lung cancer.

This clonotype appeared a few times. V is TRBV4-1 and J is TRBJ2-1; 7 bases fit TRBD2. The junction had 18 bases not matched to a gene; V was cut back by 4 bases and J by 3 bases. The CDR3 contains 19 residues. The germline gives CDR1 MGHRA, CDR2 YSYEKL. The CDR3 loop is CASSPLRASGESFYNEQFF. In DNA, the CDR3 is TGCGCCAGCAGCCCCCTTCGAGCTAGCGGTGAAAGTTTCTACAATGAGCAGTTCTTC.

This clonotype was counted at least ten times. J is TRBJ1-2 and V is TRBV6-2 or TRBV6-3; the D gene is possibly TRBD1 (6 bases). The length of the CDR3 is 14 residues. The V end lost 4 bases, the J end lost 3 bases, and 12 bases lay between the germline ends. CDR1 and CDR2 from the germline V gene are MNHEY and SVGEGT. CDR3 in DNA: TGTGCCAGCAGTTGGAGACAGGAAGACTATGGCTACACCTTC. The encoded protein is CASSWRQEDYGYTF.

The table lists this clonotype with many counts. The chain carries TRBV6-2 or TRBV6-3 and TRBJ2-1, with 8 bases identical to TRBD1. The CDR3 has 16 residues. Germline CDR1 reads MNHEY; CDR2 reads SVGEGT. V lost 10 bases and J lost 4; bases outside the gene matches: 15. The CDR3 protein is CATQIHRDRLYNEQFF. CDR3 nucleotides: TGTGCCACTCAGATTCACCGGGACAGGCTGTACAATGAGCAGTTCTTC.

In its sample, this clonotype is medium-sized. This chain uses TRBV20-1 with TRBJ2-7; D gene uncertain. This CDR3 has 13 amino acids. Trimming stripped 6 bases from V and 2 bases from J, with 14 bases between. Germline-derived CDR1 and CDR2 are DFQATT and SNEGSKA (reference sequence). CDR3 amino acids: CSARRTLAYEQYF. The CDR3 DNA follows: TGCAGTGCCCGCCGGACGTTGGCCTACGAGCAGTACTTC.

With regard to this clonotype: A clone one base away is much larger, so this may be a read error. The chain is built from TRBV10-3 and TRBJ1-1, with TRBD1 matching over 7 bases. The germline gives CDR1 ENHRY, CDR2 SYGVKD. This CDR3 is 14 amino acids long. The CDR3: CVIRQGQMNTEAFF. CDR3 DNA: TGTGTCATCAGACAGGGACAGATGAACACTGAAGCTTTCTTT.

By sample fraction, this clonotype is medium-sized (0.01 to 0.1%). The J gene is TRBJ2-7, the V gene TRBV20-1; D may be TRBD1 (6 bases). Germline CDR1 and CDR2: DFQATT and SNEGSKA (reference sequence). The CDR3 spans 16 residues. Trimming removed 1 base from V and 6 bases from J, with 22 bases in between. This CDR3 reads CSARGPGTSGVGEQYF. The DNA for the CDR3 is TGCAGTGCTAGAGGTCCTGGGACATCTGGGGTCGGCGAGCAGTACTTC.

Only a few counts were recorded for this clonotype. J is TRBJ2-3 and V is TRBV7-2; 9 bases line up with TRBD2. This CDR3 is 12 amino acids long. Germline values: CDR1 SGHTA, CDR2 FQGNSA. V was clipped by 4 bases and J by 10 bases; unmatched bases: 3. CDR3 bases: TGTGCCAGCAGCTCTAGCGGGGAATCGCAGTATTTT. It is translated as CASSSSGESQYF.

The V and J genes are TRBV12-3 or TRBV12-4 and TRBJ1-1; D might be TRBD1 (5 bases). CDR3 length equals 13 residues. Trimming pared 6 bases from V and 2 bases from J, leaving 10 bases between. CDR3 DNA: TGTGCCAGCAGAGGACACCAAAACACTGAAGCTTTCTTT. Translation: CASRGHQNTEAFF.

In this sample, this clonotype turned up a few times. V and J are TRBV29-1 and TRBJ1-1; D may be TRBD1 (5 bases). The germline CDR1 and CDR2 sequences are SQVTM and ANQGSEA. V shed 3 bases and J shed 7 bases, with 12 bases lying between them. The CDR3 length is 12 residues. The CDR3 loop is CSVDPGRLEAFF. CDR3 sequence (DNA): TGCAGCGTTGATCCGGGACGGCTTGAAGCTTTCTTT.

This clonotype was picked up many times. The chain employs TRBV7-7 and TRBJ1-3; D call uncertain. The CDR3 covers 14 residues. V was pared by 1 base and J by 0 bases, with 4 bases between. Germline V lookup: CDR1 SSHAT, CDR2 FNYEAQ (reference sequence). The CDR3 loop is CASSLDSSGNTIYF. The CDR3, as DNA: TGTGCCAGCAGCTTAGACAGCTCTGGAAACACCATATATTTT.

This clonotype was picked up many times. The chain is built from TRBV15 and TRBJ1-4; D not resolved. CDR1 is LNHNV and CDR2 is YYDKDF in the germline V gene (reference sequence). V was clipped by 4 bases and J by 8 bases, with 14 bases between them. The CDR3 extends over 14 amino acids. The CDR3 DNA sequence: TGTGCCACCAGCACCCTGCAGAGAGACGAAAAACTGTTTTTT. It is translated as CATSTLQRDEKLFF.

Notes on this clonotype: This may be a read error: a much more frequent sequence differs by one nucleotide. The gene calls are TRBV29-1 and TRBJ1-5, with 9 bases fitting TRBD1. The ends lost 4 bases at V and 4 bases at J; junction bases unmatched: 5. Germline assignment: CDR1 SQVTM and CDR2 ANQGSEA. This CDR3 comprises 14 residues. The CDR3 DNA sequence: TGCAGCGTTGTTGGACAGGGGAGGAATCAGCCCCAGCATTTT. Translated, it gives CSVVGQGRNQPQHF.

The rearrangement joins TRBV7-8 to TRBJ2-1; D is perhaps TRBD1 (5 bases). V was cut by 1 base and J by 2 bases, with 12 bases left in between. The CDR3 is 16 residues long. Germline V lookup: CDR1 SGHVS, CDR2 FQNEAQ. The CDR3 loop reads CASSLGGPGPYNEQFF. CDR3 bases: TGTGCCAGCAGCTTAGGGGGCCCCGGCCCCTACAATGAGCAGTTCTTC.

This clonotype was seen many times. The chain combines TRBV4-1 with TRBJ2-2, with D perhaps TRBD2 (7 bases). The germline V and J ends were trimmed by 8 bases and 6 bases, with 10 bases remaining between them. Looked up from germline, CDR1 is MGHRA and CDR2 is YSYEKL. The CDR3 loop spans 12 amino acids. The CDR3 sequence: CASGGAPGELFF. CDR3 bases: TGCGCCAGCGGGGGGGCCCCCGGGGAGCTGTTTTTT.